This TCR beta chain was documented in a study of T-cell memory formation after mild COVID-19. Across the whole study: Largely, the TCR clusters proved donor specific.

Germline V gives CDR1 SGDLS, CDR2 YYNGEE. The CDR3 is 15 amino acids. The ends lost 4 bases at V and 3 bases at J; junction bases unmatched: 9. Via MiXCR, TCRdb re-called the 5' RACE reads, giving one row per CDR3 protein. The table lists about 190,000 distinct CDR3 sequences, about 21% of them singletons, with approximately 22% in the top ten. The V gene is TRBV9, the J gene TRBJ2-5, with TRBD1 matching over 7 bases. The clonotype was recovered from an adult woman who had mild COVID-19 (a few samples of this study predate the infection). Cell type and time point are not known. The specimen was PBMCs or a T cell subset sorted from them (not recorded which). The CDR3 DNA sequence: TGTGCCAGCAGCCCCAGGGGGAATGAGGAAGAGACCCAGTACTTC. Translated, it gives CASSPRGNEEETQYF.